This TCR beta chain comes out of a study of neoadjuvant anti-PD-1 for oral cavity cancer (dated by TCRdb to about 2021). For context, the study as a whole: Patients mostly received three to four biweekly doses of nivolumab at 3 mg/kg before curative-intent surgical resection. A fourth nivolumab dose was given around day 43 to patients without progression, and definitive surgical resection was performed in those patients on days 50-56. Under RECIST 1.1, patients with complete response, partial response or stable disease were classed as responders, and patients with progression were classed as non-responders. The parent correlative cohort included under 15 patients, with an approximately 34% response rate.

For deep sequencing of PBMC libraries, mostly roughly 0.5 ug of input genomic DNA was used, and six replicates were run per sample. TCRbeta libraries were prepared with the immunoSEQ hsTCRbeta kit according to the manufacturer's instructions. The finished libraries were brought together in one pool at roughly 2.7 nM, which was then read using an Illumina NovaSeq 6000 S4 flow cell. The authors' analysis ran thus. The immunoSEQ Analyzer was used for raw data preprocessing and quality control. The analysis was limited to productive rearrangements, and each clonotype was defined by a unique CDR3 amino acid sequence. Repertoire clonality was estimated as the Gini-Simpson index, computed with the R package tcR. Student's t test was used to compare Gini indices, and Pearson correlation was used to assess associations with tumor size change. TCRdb holds this immuneACCESS table with in-frame rearrangements only. Some clones are missing; in checked studies, unresolved V genes explain under half, and the rest has no known cause. The DNA was the basis for D and trimming; V, J and clone size are from that table. The table for this sample lists over 10,000 clones; over 70% of them were counted only once. Of the sample, 2% to 3% is held by the ten largest clones.

General conclusions and limits of the study: Within PBMCs, T cell clonality (Gini index) was significantly higher in non-responders than responders after neoadjuvant nivolumab. The TCR analyses had only three patients in each response group, and the authors called for validation in larger cohorts. A higher pretreatment blood Treg/Th17 ratio correlated with both higher pretreatment blood TCRbeta clonality and lower post-treatment tumor TCRbeta clonality.

In the case of this clone: The antigen this receptor binds is unknown. No per-base quality is available; no much larger clone lies one base away.

This sample's time point label indicates: after neoadjuvant nivolumab, at surgical resection. None of the patients had received prior systemic or radiation treatment, and all were newly diagnosed with stage II-IVA oral cavity squamous cell carcinoma. Everyone in the cohort had locally advanced, HPV-negative oral cavity squamous cell carcinoma. No culture maintenance or expansion was done, as the peripheral blood mononuclear cells went straight to analysis. The samples were drawn from a longitudinal correlative study tied to a single-arm phase II trial testing neoadjuvant nivolumab in oral cavity squamous cell carcinoma. Genomic DNA-based TCRbeta sequencing was performed on subject-matched pre- and post-treatment PBMCs and tumors from three responders and three non-responders. Peripheral blood mononuclear cells were drawn once before nivolumab treatment and a second time after treatment, when surgery took place. The Maxwell RSC DNA from Cells kit was used to extract genomic DNA from PBMCs.

Taken from cysteine to phenylalanine, the CDR3 has 16 residues. CDR3 DNA only is kept here, 48 bases in frame from base 1. Taken from the germline V gene, the CDR1 and CDR2 loops are MNHEY and SVGAGI. The trim is 0 bases for V and 5 bases for J, with a gap of 16 bases between the germline ends. The sequence joins TRBV6-5 to TRBJ1-2, with TRBD1 as a weak D call on 6 bases. The sample here was PBMCs, taken after nivolumab (anti-PD-1) treatment. This TCR derives from a person aged 35-79 years with oral cavity squamous cell carcinoma. For the CDR3, the sequence is CASSYSIQGGPYGYTF. DNA sequence: TGTGCCAGCAGTTACTCGATACAGGGCGGCCCATATGGCTACACCTTC.